This T cell receptor (beta chain) was captured in a study of shared clonotypes between healthy human individuals. Study context: Three CD4 naive, three CD4 memory, two CD8 naive and one CD8 memory plate were used per donor.

The CDR3 is 14 amino acids. The V and J ends lost 2 bases and 2 bases, in that order; junction bases with no gene match: 0. Germline CDR1 and CDR2: KGHSH and LQKENI. This clone was counted a few times. Other DNA sequences of this sample code for an identical CDR3. TCRdb's copy holds only in-frame clones and misses some; the assay was immunoSEQ multiplex PCR. The sample consists of a few million clones, more than 90% of them appearing once. This receptor was obtained from a man between 18 and 35 years old in good health. The chain is built from TRBV18 and TRBJ1-5; 7 bases are shared with TRBD1. The sample was naive CD4+ T cells sorted from blood. Subset described: CD45RA+ positively selected. CDR3 sequence reads: CASSPGTGNQPQHF. The CDR3 DNA follows: TGTGCCAGCTCACCAGGGACAGGCAATCAGCCCCAGCATTTT.